This T cell receptor (beta chain) originates from a study of cytomegalovirus exposure and HLA in healthy donors. Study-level results: Some highly shared sequence variants likely arose as a pipeline artifact. Upon later analysis, HLA-associated TCR beta chains proved more clonally expanded than other, equally common chains. 150 to 200 TCR beta chains were listed as cytomegalovirus-associated. Per a later analysis, under 20,000 TCR beta sequences showed association with HLA alleles at 0.05 false discovery rate.

PCR employed 60 Vbeta and 13 Jbeta primers. Measured with immunoSEQ multiplex PCR; TCRdb has only the in-frame clones, and not every one. Of about 190,000 clones listed, 84% were seen once; the top ten hold approximately 0.26%. The table lists this clone with a few counts. Its antigen is not known. The identical CDR3 is also encoded by other nucleotide sequences in the sample. Germline V lookup: CDR1 WSHSY, CDR2 SAAADI. The V and J ends lost 3 bases and 1 base, in that order; junction bases with no gene match: 12. The CDR3 covers 19 residues. Material: PBMCs. The source is a boy between 10 and 17 years old in good health and CMV-seronegative. The chain employs TRBV10-2 and TRBJ1-3, with TRBD1 matching 10 bases. CDR3: CASSDSTLGQGFSGNTIYF. The DNA for the CDR3 is TGCGCCAGCAGTGATTCGACATTGGGACAGGGGTTTTCTGGAAACACCATATATTTT.